The 27 T cell receptor beta chains listed next were all sequenced from one sample in a study of spatial heterogeneity in lung cancer. Specified time point: sample taken at primary tumor resection. One entry per CDR3 protein, called by TCRdb with MiXCR from the 5' RACE reads. The sample includes 7,500 to 9,000 distinct CDR3 sequences, more than 7.5% of them seen just once. The sample was normal lung tissue next to the tumor, taken at surgery. All receptors come from a male donor with early-stage non-small cell lung cancer.

The sample holds one count of this clonotype. This chain links TRBV6-2 or TRBV6-3 with TRBJ1-1; D not certain. The V end lost 6 bases, the J end lost 1 base, and 12 bases lay between the germline ends. Germline V gene lookup returns CDR1 MNHEY and CDR2 SVGEGT. The CDR3 length is 14 residues. The CDR3 spells CASSARTENTEAFF. As DNA, the CDR3 is TGTGCCAGCAGCGCCAGGACGGAGAACACTGAAGCTTTCTTT.

This clonotype came up many times. The chain couples TRBV29-1 to TRBJ2-3; possibly TRBD1 or TRBD2 for D (5 bases each). This CDR3 comprises 10 residues. Germline assignment: CDR1 SQVTM and CDR2 ANQGSEA. With 4 bases removed from V and 9 bases from J, the gap between germline ends came to 8 bases. CDR3 sequence (DNA): TGCAGCGTTGGAGGGGACACGCAGTATTTT. Protein product: CSVGGDTQYF.

This clonotype counts as medium-sized. The chain is built from TRBV27 and TRBJ2-7, with D perhaps given as TRBD1 or TRBD2 (5 bases each). Deletions cut 5 bases from V and 4 bases from J, with 12 bases between. This CDR3 has 13 residues. The V gene's germline CDR1 is MNHEY and CDR2 SMNVEV (reference sequence). The CDR3 DNA reads as TGTGCCAGCAGTCGCTCCTGGGGGTACGAGCAGTACTTC. It is translated as CASSRSWGYEQYF.

By share of the sample, this clonotype is medium-sized. This sequence joins TRBV7-2 and TRBJ2-1; D is undetermined. This CDR3 comprises 15 residues. V was pared by 3 bases and J by 7 bases, with 16 bases between. The germline V gene has CDR1 SGHTA and CDR2 FQGNSA. CDR3 bases: TGTGCCAGCAGCTTTGGACCTACCTACCTTAATGAGCAGTTCTTC. Encoded protein: CASSFGPTYLNEQFF.

The chain couples TRBV20-1 to TRBJ2-3; D could derive from TRBD1 or TRBD2 (6 bases each). The CDR3 loop spans 14 amino acids. With 8 bases removed from V and 0 bases from J, the gap between germline ends came to 15 bases. Germline V gene sequence: CDR1 DFQATT, CDR2 SNEGSKA (reference sequence). CDR3 protein: CSSKRGPSTDTQYF. The CDR3, as DNA: TGCAGTAGCAAACGGGGGCCAAGCACAGATACGCAGTATTTT.

In this sample, this clonotype turned up many times. The V call is TRBV6-2 or TRBV6-3, the J call TRBJ1-1; 11 bases fit TRBD1. The V gene end was trimmed by 0 bases and the J gene end by 1 base; junction bases not matched to a gene: 10. There are 19 residues in the CDR3. Germline V gives CDR1 MNHEY, CDR2 SVGEGT. CDR3 in DNA: TGTGCCAGCAGTTACTCGTCAGGACAGGGGGCGCTTCCGAACACTGAAGCTTTCTTT. Protein product: CASSYSSGQGALPNTEAFF.

This clonotype counts as medium-sized. In DNA, the CDR3 is TGCAGCACCCGGGGGCAGGCGATCACTGAAGCTTTCTTT. Translated, it gives CSTRGQAITEAFF. The rearrangement joins TRBV29-1 to TRBJ1-1, with D tentatively TRBD1 (6 bases). The germline CDR1 and CDR2 sequences are SQVTM and ANQGSEA. CDR3 size: 13 residues. The V gene lost 8 bases and the J gene lost 4 bases, with 17 bases spanning the gap.

This clonotype was detected many times. This sequence joins TRBV15 and TRBJ2-2; the match to TRBD1 covers 10 bases. Trimming at V came to 4 bases and at J to 4 bases, leaving 18 bases not matched to a gene. In germline, CDR1 is LNHNV, CDR2 YYDKDF (reference sequence). The CDR3 contains 20 residues. The CDR3, as DNA: TGTGCCACCAGCACCTACTTCGGGACAGGGGTTCATGTGGGCACCGGGGAGCTGTTTTTT. This encodes CATSTYFGTGVHVGTGELFF.

This clonotype has ten or more counts. CDR3 nucleotides: TGTGCCTGGTCCCGGCTAGCCGGGGGAGAGACCCAGTACTTC. The encoded protein is CAWSRLAGGETQYF. The genes are TRBV30 and TRBJ2-5, with D tentatively TRBD2 (6 bases). In germline, CDR1 is GTSNPN, CDR2 SVGIG (reference sequence). The CDR3 is made up of 14 amino acids. V was clipped by 5 bases and J by 4 bases, with 17 bases between them.

In this sample, this clonotype turned up many times. This chain connects TRBV6-2 or TRBV6-3 to TRBJ1-5; no clear D gene. The V gene lost 4 bases and the J gene lost 6 bases, with 19 bases spanning the gap. Looked up from germline, CDR1 is MNHEY and CDR2 is SVGEGT. CDR3 length equals 16 residues. For the CDR3, the DNA is TGTGCCAGCAGTTTCGGCGGCGTGGAGTTCGGTCAGCCCCAGCATTTT. It yields the protein CASSFGGVEFGQPQHF.

By sample fraction, this clonotype is medium-sized. This chain links TRBV25-1 with TRBJ2-1, with D perhaps given as TRBD1 or TRBD2 (5 bases each). Germline values: CDR1 MGHDK, CDR2 SYGVNS. This CDR3 is 16 amino acids long. V was clipped by 0 bases and J by 9 bases, with 18 bases between them. CDR3: CASSEYGTSLVTEQFF. CDR3 in DNA: TGTGCCAGCAGTGAATATGGGACGTCGTTGGTTACTGAGCAGTTCTTC.

This clonotype occurred many times. This chain connects TRBV27 to TRBJ2-3; D not resolved. From germline, CDR1 is MNHEY and CDR2 SMNVEV (reference sequence). Trimming left V 2 bases short and J 0 bases short, with 9 bases between. CDR3 size: 15 residues. The CDR3 loop is CASSLVFRSTDTQYF. CDR3 bases: TGTGCCAGCAGTTTAGTCTTCCGTAGCACAGATACGCAGTATTTT.

Ten or more counts support this clonotype. The chain carries TRBV12-3 or TRBV12-4 and TRBJ2-2; D is ambiguous. The CDR3 totals 12 residues. V lost 6 bases and J 6 bases, leaving 8 bases between the germline ends. Written as DNA, the CDR3 is TGTGCCAGCAGAACGACTCCCGGGGAGCTGTTTTTT. This translates into CASRTTPGELFF.

This clonotype was seen at least ten times. This chain joins TRBV6-6 and TRBJ2-7; the D call may be TRBD1 or TRBD2 (6 bases each). This CDR3 region has 15 residues. V lost 6 bases and J lost 5, with 20 bases in between. The germline V gene encodes CDR1 MNHNY and CDR2 SVGAGI (reference sequence). The CDR3 sequence is CASRLQRGGPDEQYF. CDR3 nucleotides: TGTGCCAGCAGATTACAACGTGGGGGGCCGGACGAGCAGTACTTC.

The chain carries TRBV4-3 and TRBJ2-3, with TRBD2 matching 8 bases. Germline V gene lookup returns CDR1 LGHNA and CDR2 YSLEER. V lost 1 base and J lost 4; bases outside the gene matches: 7. The CDR3 extends over 16 amino acids. CDR3 region: CASSQVRAGVPDTQYF. Here the CDR3 DNA reads TGCGCCAGCAGCCAAGTGCGAGCGGGAGTCCCAGATACGCAGTATTTT.

This clonotype was seen at least ten times. The chain is built from TRBV7-2 and TRBJ2-3; TRBD2 matches 10 bases. V was pared by 1 base and J by 0 bases, with 13 bases of the junction left unmatched. Germline CDR1 is SGHTA and CDR2 is FQGNSA. The CDR3 is 20 amino acids. For the CDR3, the DNA is TGTGCCAGCAGCTTAGTTGGGCTAGCGGGAGTTGATGCTAGCACAGATACGCAGTATTTT. It is translated as CASSLVGLAGVDASTDTQYF. Based on the CDR3 plus reference TRBV7-2 and TRBJ2-3, the full variable domain is GAGVSQSPSNKVTEKGKDVELRCDPISGHTALYWYRQSLGQGLEFLIYFQGNSAPDKSGLPSDRFSAERTGGSVSTLTIQRTQQEDSAVYLCASSLVGLAGVDASTDTQYFGPGTRLTVL.

In its sample, this clonotype was seen many times. The J gene is TRBJ1-4, the V gene TRBV6-5, with D unclear. V lost 6 bases and J lost 4, with 12 bases in between. The CDR3 spans 14 residues. CDR1 is MNHEY and CDR2 is SVGAGI in the germline V gene. CDR3 DNA: TGTGCCAGCAGGGAGGGCAGCCTTAATGAAAAACTGTTTTTT. It specifies CASREGSLNEKLFF.

In this sample, this clonotype turned up many times. V and J are TRBV29-1 and TRBJ2-2, with 7 bases that match TRBD1. Germline V CDR1 and CDR2: SQVTM, ANQGSEA. CDR3 length: 11 amino acids. The junction had 1 base not matched to a gene; V was cut back by 5 bases and J by 7 bases. CDR3 nucleotides: TGCAGCGTTAGACAGGGCGGGGAGCTGTTTTTT. It is translated as CSVRQGGELFF.

This chain connects TRBV7-2 to TRBJ1-5; a weak D match, TRBD1 (5 bases). This CDR3 region has 13 residues. Germline V gives CDR1 SGHTA, CDR2 FQGNSA. The V and J ends lost 2 bases and 11 bases respectively, with 13 bases between them. CDR3 nucleotides: TGTGCCAGCAGCTTACTAGCGGGGGAGACCCAGCATTTT. Protein sequence: CASSLLAGETQHF. Full variable domain (rest looked up from reference TRBV7-2 and TRBJ1-5): GAGVSQSPSNKVTEKGKDVELRCDPISGHTALYWYRQSLGQGLEFLIYFQGNSAPDKSGLPSDRFSAERTGGSVSTLTIQRTQQEDSAVYLCASSLLAGETQHFGDGTRLSIL.

The sample holds many counts of this clonotype. The chain uses TRBV7-9 and TRBJ1-2; tentative D call: TRBD1 (5 bases). The CDR3 loop spans 11 amino acids. Per germline, CDR1 SEHNR and CDR2 FQNEAQ (reference sequence). V lost 3 bases and J 8 bases, leaving 7 bases between the germline ends. The CDR3 nucleotides read TGTGCCAGCAGCTTTCGGGACGGCTACACCTTC. This sequence encodes CASSFRDGYTF. Variable domain in full (rest from reference TRBV7-9 and TRBJ1-2): DTGVSQNPRHKITKRGQNVTFRCDPISEHNRLYWYRQTLGQGPEFLTYFQNEAQLEKSRLLSDRFSAERPKGSFSTLEIQRTEQGDSAMYLCASSFRDGYTFGSGTRLTVV.

This clonotype was detected a few times. The CDR3 nucleotides are TGCGCCAGCAGCTTTGGGGGGCCAGCTAATGAAAAACTGTTTTTT. This codes for CASSFGGPANEKLFF. The chain carries TRBV5-1 and TRBJ1-4; D is perhaps TRBD1 (6 bases). The CDR3 spans 15 residues. The V gene lost 2 bases and the J gene lost 3 bases, with 11 bases spanning the gap. Germline V gene lookup returns CDR1 SGHRS and CDR2 YFSETQ.

This clonotype was observed many times. This sequence joins TRBV20-1 and TRBJ2-1; D is perhaps TRBD1 (5 bases). Deletions cut 6 bases from V and 6 bases from J, with 15 bases between. Germline CDR1 DFQATT, CDR2 SNEGSKA (reference sequence). This CDR3 has 13 residues. This CDR3 is CSAHTGLGNEQFF. The CDR3 DNA follows: TGCAGTGCCCACACAGGTCTGGGCAATGAGCAGTTCTTC.

This clonotype is medium-sized within its sample. The V call is TRBV20-1, the J call TRBJ2-3, with TRBD2 matching 13 bases. J gave up 2 bases and V 5 bases, and 4 bases lay outside the gene matches. CDR3 size: 15 residues. Germline lookup yields CDR1 DFQATT and CDR2 SNEGSKA (reference sequence). DNA of the CDR3: TGCAGTGCTCCGACTAGCGGGGGGACCACAGATACGCAGTATTTT. Translating it yields CSAPTSGGTTDTQYF.

This clonotype was observed at least ten times. The gene calls are TRBV24-1 and TRBJ1-4; 9 nucleotides line up with TRBD1. V lost 3 bases, J lost 7 bases, and 8 bases stayed unmatched. The CDR3 spans 16 residues. Germline assignment: CDR1 KGHDR and CDR2 SFDVKD. The CDR3 DNA sequence: TGTGCCACCAGTGATCCGGGACAGGGCAGGGCTGAAAAACTGTTTTTT. Protein sequence: CATSDPGQGRAEKLFF.

This clonotype was recorded at least ten times. The chain has TRBV18 and TRBJ2-3, with 7 bases fitting TRBD1. The CDR3 consists of 14 residues. V shed 3 bases, J shed 0 bases, and the junction held 0 bases outside the gene matches. Germline assignment: CDR1 KGHSH and CDR2 LQKENI. Written as DNA, the CDR3 is TGTGCCAGCTCACCGGGACAGAGCACAGATACGCAGTATTTT. Protein product: CASSPGQSTDTQYF.

V gene TRBV5-1 combines with J gene TRBJ1-1, with D maybe TRBD1 (5 bases). The length of the CDR3 is 15 residues. V lost 4 bases and J 0 bases, leaving 13 bases between the germline ends. Per germline, CDR1 SGHRS and CDR2 YFSETQ. CDR3 in amino acids: CASSGRDGLNTEAFF. The CDR3 region has the DNA TGCGCCAGCAGCGGGCGGGACGGGTTGAACACTGAAGCTTTCTTT. Full variable domain (outside the CDR3, taken from reference TRBV5-1 and TRBJ1-1): KAGVTQTPRYLIKTRGQQVTLSCSPISGHRSVSWYQQTPGQGLQFLFEYFSETQRNKGNFPGRFSGRQFSNSRSEMNVSTLELGDSALYLCASSGRDGLNTEAFFGQGTRLTVV.

This clonotype was counted only a few times. The V call is TRBV20-1, the J call TRBJ1-1, with 7 bases lining up with TRBD1. Germline V lookup: CDR1 DFQATT, CDR2 SNEGSKA (reference sequence). V shed 3 bases, J shed 5 bases, and the junction held 6 bases outside the gene matches. The CDR3 loop spans 13 amino acids. The CDR3: CSASRQGGTEAFF. CDR3 DNA sequence: TGCAGTGCTAGCCGACAGGGTGGGACTGAAGCTTTCTTT.